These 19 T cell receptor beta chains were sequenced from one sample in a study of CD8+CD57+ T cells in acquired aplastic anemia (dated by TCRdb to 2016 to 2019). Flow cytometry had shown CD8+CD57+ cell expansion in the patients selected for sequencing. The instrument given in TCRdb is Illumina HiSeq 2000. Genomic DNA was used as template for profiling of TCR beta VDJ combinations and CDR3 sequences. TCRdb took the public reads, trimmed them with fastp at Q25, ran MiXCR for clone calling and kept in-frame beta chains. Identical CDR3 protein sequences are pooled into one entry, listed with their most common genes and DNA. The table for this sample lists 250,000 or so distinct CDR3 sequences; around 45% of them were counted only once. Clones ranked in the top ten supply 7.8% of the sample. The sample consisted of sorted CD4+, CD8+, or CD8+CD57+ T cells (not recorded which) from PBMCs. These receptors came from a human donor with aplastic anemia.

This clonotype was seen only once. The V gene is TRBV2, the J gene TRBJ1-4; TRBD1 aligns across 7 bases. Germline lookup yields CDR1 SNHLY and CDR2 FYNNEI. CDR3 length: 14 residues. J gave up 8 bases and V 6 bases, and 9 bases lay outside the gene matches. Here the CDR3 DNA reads TGTGCCAGCAGCTTACAGGGGAGAGGAGAAAAACTGTTTTTT. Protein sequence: CASSLQGRGEKLFF.

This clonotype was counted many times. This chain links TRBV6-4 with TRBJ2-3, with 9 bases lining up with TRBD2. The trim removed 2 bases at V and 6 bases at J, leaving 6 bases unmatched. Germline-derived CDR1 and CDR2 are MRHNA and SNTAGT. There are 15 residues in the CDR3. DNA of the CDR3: TGTGCCAGCAGTGACGGCGGGGGGGCCAGTGATACGCAGTATTTT. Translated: CASSDGGGASDTQYF.

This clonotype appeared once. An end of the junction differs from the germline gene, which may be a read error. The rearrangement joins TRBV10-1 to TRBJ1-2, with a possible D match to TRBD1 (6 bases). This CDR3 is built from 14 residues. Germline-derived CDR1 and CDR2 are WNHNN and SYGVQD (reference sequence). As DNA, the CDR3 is TGCGCCAGCAGTGAAGGGGGGGATAACTATGGCTGCACCTTC. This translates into CASSEGGDNYGCTF.

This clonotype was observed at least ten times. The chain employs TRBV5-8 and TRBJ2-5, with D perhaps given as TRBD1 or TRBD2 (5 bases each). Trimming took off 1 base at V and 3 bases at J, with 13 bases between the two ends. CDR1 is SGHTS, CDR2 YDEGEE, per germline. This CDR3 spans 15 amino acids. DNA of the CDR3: TGTGCCAGCAGCTTGCTGGGACGCCAAGAAGAGACCCAGTACTTC. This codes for CASSLLGRQEETQYF. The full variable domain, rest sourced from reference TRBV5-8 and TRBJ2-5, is EAGVTQSPTHLIKTRGQQATLRCSPISGHTSVYWYQQALGLGLQFLLWYDEGEERNRGNFPPRFSGRQFPNYSSELNVNALELEDSALYLCASSLLGRQEETQYFGPGTRLLVL.

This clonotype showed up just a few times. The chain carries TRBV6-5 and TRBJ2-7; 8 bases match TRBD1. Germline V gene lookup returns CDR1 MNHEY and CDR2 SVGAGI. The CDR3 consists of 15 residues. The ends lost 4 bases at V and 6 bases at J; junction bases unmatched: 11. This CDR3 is CASSFTTGDFGEQYF. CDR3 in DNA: TGTGCCAGCAGTTTTACGACAGGGGATTTTGGCGAGCAGTACTTC.

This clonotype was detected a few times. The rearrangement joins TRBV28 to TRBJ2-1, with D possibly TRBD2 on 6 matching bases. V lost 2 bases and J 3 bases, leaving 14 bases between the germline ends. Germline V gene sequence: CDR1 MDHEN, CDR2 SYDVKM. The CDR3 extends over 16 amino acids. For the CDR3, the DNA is TGTGCCAGCAGTTTAGTGGCCAGCGGGTTCTACAATGAGCAGTTCTTC. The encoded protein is CASSLVASGFYNEQFF. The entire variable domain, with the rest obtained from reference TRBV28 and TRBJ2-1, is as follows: DVKVTQSSRYLVKRTGEKVFLECVQDMDHENMFWYRQDPGLGLRLIYFSYDVKMKEKGDIPEGYSVSREKKERFSLILESASTNQTSMYLCASSLVASGFYNEQFFGPGTRLTVL.

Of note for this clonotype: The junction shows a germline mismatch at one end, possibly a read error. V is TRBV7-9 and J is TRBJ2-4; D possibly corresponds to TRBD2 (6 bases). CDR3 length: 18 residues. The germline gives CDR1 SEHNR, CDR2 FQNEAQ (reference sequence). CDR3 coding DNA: TGCGCCAGCAGCCCAGACCGGGGGACCTCCTTGGGCAAAAACATTCAGTACTTC. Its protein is CASSPDRGTSLGKNIQYF.

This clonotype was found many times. In DNA form, the CDR3 reads TGTGCCAGCGGGTCCCTGACAGGTCCTTATGGCTACACCTTC. Translating gives CASGSLTGPYGYTF. The chain links TRBV9 to TRBJ1-2; D is possibly TRBD1 (6 bases). The V gene lost 7 bases and the J gene lost 5 bases, with 18 bases spanning the gap. The CDR3 runs to 14 residues. Germline-derived CDR1 and CDR2 are SGDLS and YYNGEE.

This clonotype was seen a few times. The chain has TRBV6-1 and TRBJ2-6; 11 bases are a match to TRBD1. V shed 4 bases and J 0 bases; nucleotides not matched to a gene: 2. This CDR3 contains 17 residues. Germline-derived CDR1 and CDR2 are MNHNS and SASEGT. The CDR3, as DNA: TGTGCCAGCAGTGTCGGGACAGGGGGCTCTGGGGCCAACGTCCTGACTTTC. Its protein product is CASSVGTGGSGANVLTF.

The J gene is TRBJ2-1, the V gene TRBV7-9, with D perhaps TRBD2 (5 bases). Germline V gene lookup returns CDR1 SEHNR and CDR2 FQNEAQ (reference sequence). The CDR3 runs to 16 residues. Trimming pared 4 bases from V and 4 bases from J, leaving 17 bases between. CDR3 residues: CASSSWTPSSYNEQFF. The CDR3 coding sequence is TGTGCCAGCAGCTCCTGGACTCCCTCGTCATACAATGAGCAGTTCTTC.

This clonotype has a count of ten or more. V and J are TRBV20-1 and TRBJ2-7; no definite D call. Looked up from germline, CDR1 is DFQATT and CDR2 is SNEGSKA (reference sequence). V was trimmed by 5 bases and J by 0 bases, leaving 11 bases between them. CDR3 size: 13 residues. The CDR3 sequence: CSAVILGSYEQYF. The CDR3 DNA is TGCAGTGCTGTTATCTTGGGCTCCTACGAGCAGTACTTC.

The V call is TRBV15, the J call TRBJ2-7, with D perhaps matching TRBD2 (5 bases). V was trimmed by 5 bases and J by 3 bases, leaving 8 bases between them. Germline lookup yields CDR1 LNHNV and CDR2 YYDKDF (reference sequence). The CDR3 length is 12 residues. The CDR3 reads CATSVDFYEQYF. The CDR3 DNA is TGTGCCACCAGCGTGGACTTCTACGAGCAGTACTTC.

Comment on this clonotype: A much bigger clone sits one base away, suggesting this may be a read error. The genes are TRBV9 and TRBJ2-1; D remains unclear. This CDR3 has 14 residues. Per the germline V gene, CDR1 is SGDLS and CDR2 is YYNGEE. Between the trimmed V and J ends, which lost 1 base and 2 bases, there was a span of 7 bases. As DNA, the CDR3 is TGTGCCAGCAGCGTACCACCTACCTACAATGAGCAGTTCTTC. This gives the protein CASSVPPTYNEQFF.

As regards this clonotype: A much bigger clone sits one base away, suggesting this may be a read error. CDR3 region: CASGLANEQFF. The CDR3 DNA is TGTGCTAGTGGTTTGGCCAATGAGCAGTTCTTC. This sequence joins TRBV12-3 or TRBV12-4 and TRBJ2-1; no firm D call. The CDR3 is 11 residues long.

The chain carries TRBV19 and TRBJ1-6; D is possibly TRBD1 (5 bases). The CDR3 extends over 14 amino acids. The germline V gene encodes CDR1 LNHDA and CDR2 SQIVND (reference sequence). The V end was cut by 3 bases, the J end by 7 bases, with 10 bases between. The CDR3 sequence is CASSISGTNSPLHF. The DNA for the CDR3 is TGTGCCAGTAGTATTTCGGGGACGAATTCACCCCTCCACTTT.

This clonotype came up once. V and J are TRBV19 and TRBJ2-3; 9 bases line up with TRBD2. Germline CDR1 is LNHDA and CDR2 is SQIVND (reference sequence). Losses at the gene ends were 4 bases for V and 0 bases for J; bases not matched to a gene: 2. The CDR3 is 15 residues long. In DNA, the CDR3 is TGTGCCAGTAGTACTGGACTAGCGAGCACAGATACGCAGTATTTT. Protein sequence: CASSTGLASTDTQYF.

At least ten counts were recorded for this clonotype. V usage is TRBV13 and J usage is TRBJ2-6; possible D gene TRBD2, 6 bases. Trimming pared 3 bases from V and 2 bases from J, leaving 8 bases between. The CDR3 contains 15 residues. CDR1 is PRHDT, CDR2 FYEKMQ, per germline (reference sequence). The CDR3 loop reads CASSLLAAGANVLTF. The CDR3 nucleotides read TGTGCCAGCAGCTTGTTAGCGGCTGGGGCCAACGTCCTGACTTTC. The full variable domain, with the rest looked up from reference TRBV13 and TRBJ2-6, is AAGVIQSPRHLIKEKRETATLKCYPIPRHDTVYWYQQGPGQDPQFLISFYEKMQSDKGSIPDRFSAQQFSDYHSELNMSSLELGDSALYFCASSLLAAGANVLTFGAGSRLTVL.

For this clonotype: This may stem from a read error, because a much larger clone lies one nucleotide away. The DNA for the CDR3 is TGTGCCAGCAGCGCGGGAGATAGCGGATCCTACAATGAGCAGTACTTC. This codes for CASSAGDSGSYNEQYF. This chain links TRBV9 with TRBJ2-7; D might be TRBD2 (6 bases). Germline CDR1 is SGDLS and CDR2 is YYNGEE. Trimming pared 3 bases from V and 7 bases from J, leaving 23 bases between. CDR3 length: 16 residues.

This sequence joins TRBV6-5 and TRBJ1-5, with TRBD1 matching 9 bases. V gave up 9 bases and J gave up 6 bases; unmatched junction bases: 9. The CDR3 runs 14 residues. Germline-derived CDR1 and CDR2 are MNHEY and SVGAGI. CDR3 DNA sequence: TGTGCCAGTAAAACGGGACAGGGTAGTCAGCCCCAGCATTTT. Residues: CASKTGQGSQPQHF.